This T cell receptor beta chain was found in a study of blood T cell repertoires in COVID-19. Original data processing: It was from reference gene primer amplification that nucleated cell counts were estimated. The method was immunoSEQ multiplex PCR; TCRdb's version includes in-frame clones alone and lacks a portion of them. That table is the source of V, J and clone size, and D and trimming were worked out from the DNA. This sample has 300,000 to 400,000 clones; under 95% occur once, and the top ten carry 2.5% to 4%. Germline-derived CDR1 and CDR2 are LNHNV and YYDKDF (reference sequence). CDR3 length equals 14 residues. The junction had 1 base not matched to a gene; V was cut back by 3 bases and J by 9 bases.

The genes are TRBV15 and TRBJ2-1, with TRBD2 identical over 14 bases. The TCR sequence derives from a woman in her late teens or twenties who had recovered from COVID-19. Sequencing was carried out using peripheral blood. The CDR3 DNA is TGTGCCACCAGCAGGGGACTAGCGGGAGTTGAGCAGTTCTTC. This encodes CATSRGLAGVEQFF.